This T cell receptor beta chain originates from a study of response to subunit inactivated influenza vaccine. Notes on the study in general: The authors suggested that every seasonal influenza vaccination recruits few new T cells.

Losses at the gene ends were 10 bases for V and 6 bases for J; bases not matched to a gene: 7. The CDR3 totals 13 residues. TCRdb fed the RT-PCR reads into MiXCR, producing one record per CDR3 protein. The sample records 290,000 or so distinct CDR3 sequences, approximately 23% being singletons. This clonotype has a count of ten or more. The antigen is not known. The input for sequencing was PBMCs from blood, taken about 20 months after vaccination. This TCR was sampled from a man between 50 and 75 years old who received an inactivated influenza vaccine. The rearrangement links TRBV12-3 or TRBV12-4 to TRBJ1-5, with 9 bases matching TRBD1. The CDR3 DNA sequence: TGTGCCATCGACAGGGGGTTGGGTCAGCCCCAGCATTTT. Translation gives CAIDRGLGQPQHF.